This TCR beta chain is drawn from a study of control samples from healthy donors and cancer patients (dated by TCRdb to about 2020). Library preparation employed the immunoSEQ multiplex PCR assay. TCRdb carries this immuneACCESS record with in-frame sequences only. Its versions omit some clonotypes, under half of them owing to an unresolved V gene in the studies checked, with the rest unexplained. Here the sample has more than 150,000 clones; approximately 92% occur a single time. The leading ten clones occupy more than 1.4% of the sample. The CDR3 numbers 14 residues from cysteine through phenylalanine. Just the 42-base CDR3 DNA is kept, in frame starting at base 1. From the germline V gene, CDR1 is MGHRA and CDR2 is YSYEKL. Ends trimmed: V by 5 bases, J by 5 bases; bases unmatched to a gene: 7. This clone has a handful of counts. This receptor's antigen is unknown. Base qualities were left out, and no much larger clone turns up one base away.

This receptor chain uses TRBV4-1 and TRBJ1-1, and 8 junctional nucleotides match TRBD1. The clonotype was recovered from a man aged 18-30 years in good health. Sequenced: blood. The DNA sequence is TGCGCCAGCAGCGTACGACAGGGGTTAACTGAAGCTTTCTTT. Its protein reads: CASSVRQGLTEAFF.